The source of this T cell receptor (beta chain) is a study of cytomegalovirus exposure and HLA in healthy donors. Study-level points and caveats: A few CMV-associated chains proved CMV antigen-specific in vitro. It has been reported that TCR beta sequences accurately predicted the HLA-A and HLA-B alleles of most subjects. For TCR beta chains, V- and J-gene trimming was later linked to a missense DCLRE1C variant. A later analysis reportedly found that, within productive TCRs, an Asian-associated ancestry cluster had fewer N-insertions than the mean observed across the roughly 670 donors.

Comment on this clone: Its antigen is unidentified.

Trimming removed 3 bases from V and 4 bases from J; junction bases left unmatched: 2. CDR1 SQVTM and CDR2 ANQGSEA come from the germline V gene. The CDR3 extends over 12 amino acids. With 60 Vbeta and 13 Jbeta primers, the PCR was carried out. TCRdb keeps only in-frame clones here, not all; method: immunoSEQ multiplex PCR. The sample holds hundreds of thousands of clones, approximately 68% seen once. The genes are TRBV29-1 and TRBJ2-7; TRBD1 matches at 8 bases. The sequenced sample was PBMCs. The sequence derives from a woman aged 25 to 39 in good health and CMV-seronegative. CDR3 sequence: CSVDRGPYEQYF. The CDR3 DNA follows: TGCAGCGTTGACAGGGGGCCATACGAGCAGTACTTC.